This T cell receptor beta chain was recovered during a study of blood T cell repertoires in COVID-19. Study in general: The analysed material was cDNA or gDNA that came from T cells, B-cell-depleted T cells, or PBMCs.

Individuals drawn from approximately 26 US areas were about 18 to 95 years old. Original processing notes: Estimates of nucleated cell counts were drawn from the amplification of reference gene primers. Using immunoSEQ multiplex PCR, the repertoire was profiled, and TCRdb retains in-frame clones only, with some absent. Clone size and the V and J calls come from that table; the DNA yielded D and trimming. This table holds 300,000 to 400,000 clones, roughly 90% found once. V gave up 2 bases and J gave up 4 bases, with 7 bases separating them. The CDR3 is 13 residues long. What was sequenced was PBMCs or T cells enriched from blood (not recorded which). The V and J genes are TRBV12-3 or TRBV12-4 and TRBJ2-3; D remains unclear. The TCR was taken from a man aged 55-75 years who had recovered from COVID-19. CDR3 amino acids: CASSLSAADTQYF. The DNA of the CDR3 is TGTGCCAGCAGTTTATCTGCGGCAGATACGCAGTATTTT.